This T cell receptor beta chain was documented in a study of T cell repertoires in cytomegalovirus infection. As for the study in general: CMV infection together with matching HLA type was indicated by public TCR beta signatures. The study's findings and limits: Clonotypes of TCR beta that were HLA-C-restricted and CMV-specific dominated the ex vivo response. The cumulative frequency of public TCR beta families distinguished individuals who carried CMV together with the relevant HLA.

This CDR3 is built from 18 residues. The V and J ends lost 2 bases and 1 base respectively, with 17 bases between them. This clonotype was counted only a few times. The antigen is undetermined. TCRdb reanalysed the reads using MiXCR and keeps one entry per CDR3 protein. The data show nearly 650,000 distinct CDR3 sequences, about 24% seen once. The specimen was CD8+ T cells from PBMCs. The chain recombines TRBV12-3 or TRBV12-4 with TRBJ2-2; D is tentatively TRBD1 or TRBD2 (5 bases each). The source is a human donor in good health (CMV status not recorded). Some clones in this sample may be carry-over from other donors' samples. DNA of the CDR3: TGTGCCAGCAGTTTAAGGGGCCCCGGGACGGAGAACACCGGGGAGCTGTTTTTT. It is translated as CASSLRGPGTENTGELFF.